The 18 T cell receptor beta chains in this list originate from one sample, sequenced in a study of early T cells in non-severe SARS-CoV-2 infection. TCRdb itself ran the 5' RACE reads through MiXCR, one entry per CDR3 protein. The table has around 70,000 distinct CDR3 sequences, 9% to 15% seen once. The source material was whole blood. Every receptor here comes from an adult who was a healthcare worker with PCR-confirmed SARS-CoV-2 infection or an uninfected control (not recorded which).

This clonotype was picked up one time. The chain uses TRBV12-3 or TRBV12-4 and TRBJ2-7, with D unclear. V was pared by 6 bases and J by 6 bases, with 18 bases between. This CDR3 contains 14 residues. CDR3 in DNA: TGTGCCAGCAGCCCCCATTTACAGAAGGGCGAGCAGTACTTC. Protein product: CASSPHLQKGEQYF.

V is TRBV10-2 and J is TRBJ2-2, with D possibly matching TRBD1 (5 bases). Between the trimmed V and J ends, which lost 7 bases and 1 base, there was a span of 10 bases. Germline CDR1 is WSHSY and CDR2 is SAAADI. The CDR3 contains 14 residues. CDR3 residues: CASIQTENTGELFF. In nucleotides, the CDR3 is TGCGCCAGCATTCAGACAGAGAACACCGGGGAGCTGTTTTTT.

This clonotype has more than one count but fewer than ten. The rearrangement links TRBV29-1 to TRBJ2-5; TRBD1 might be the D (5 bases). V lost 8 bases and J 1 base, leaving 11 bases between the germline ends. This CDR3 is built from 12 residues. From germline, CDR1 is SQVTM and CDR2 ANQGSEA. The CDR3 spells CSTGHLQETQYF. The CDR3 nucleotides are TGCAGCACAGGACACCTCCAAGAGACCCAGTACTTC.

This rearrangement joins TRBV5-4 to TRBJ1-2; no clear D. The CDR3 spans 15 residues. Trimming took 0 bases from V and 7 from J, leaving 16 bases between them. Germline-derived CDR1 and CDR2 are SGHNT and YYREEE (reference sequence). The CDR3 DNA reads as TGTGCCAGCAGCTTGGCCGGAGGGCCCGACGGTGGCTACACCTTC. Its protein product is CASSLAGGPDGGYTF.

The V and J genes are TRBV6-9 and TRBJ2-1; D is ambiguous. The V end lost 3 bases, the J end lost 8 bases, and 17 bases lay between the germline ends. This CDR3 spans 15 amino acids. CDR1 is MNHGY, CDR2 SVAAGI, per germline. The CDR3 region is CASSYIGTYRDEQFF. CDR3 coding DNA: TGTGCCAGCAGTTACATCGGCACGTATAGGGATGAGCAGTTCTTC.

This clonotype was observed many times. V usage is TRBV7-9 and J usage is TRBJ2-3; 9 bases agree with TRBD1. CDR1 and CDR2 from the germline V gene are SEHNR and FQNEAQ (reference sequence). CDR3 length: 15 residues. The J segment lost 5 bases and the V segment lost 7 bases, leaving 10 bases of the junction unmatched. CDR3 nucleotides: TGTGCCAGCACCGAATTAACAGGGGGCAGAGATACGCAGTATTTT. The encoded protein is CASTELTGGRDTQYF.

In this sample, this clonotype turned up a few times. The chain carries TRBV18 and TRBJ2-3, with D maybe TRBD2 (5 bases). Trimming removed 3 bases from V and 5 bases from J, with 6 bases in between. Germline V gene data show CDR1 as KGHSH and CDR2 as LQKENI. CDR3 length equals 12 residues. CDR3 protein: CASSPEGDTQYF. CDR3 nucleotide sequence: TGTGCCAGCTCACCCGAGGGAGATACGCAGTATTTT.

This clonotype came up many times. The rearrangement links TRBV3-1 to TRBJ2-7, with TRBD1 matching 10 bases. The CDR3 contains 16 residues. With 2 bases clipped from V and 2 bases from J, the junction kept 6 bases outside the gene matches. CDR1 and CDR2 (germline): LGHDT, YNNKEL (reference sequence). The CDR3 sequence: CASSQSPGTGAYEQYF. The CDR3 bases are TGTGCCAGCAGCCAATCCCCCGGGACAGGGGCCTACGAGCAGTACTTC.

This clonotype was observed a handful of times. CDR3: CASSSPDSNTEAFF. In DNA, the CDR3 is TGTGCCAGCAGTTCTCCGGACTCGAACACTGAAGCTTTCTTT. This chain uses TRBV6-6 with TRBJ1-1; D not certain. V was trimmed by 4 bases and J by 1 base, leaving 10 bases between them. CDR3 length: 14 amino acids. Germline V gene lookup returns CDR1 MNHNY and CDR2 SVGAGI (reference sequence).

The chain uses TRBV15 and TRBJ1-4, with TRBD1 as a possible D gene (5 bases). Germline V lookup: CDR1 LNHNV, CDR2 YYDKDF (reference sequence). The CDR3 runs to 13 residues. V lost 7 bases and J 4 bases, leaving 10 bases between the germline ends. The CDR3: CATTPGRNEKLFF. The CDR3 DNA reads TGTGCCACCACTCCAGGGCGTAATGAAAAACTGTTTTTT.

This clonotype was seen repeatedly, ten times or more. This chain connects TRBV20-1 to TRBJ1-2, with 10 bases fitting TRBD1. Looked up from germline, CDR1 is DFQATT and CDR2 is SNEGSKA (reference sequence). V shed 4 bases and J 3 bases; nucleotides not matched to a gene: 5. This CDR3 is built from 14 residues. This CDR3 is CSAKGTGDHYGYTF. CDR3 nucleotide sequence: TGCAGTGCTAAGGGGACAGGGGATCACTATGGCTACACCTTC.

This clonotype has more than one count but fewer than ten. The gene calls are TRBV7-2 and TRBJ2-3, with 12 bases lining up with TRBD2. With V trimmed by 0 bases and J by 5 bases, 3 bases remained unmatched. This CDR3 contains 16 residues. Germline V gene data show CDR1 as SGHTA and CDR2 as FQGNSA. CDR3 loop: CASSLALAGGEDTQYF. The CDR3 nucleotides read TGTGCCAGCAGCTTAGCGCTAGCGGGGGGGGAAGATACGCAGTATTTT.

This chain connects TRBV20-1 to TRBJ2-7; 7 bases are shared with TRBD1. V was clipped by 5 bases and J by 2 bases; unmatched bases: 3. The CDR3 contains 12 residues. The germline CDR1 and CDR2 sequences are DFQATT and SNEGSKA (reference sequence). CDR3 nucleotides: TGCAGTGCTTGGGACAGTCCCTACGAGCAGTACTTC. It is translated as CSAWDSPYEQYF.

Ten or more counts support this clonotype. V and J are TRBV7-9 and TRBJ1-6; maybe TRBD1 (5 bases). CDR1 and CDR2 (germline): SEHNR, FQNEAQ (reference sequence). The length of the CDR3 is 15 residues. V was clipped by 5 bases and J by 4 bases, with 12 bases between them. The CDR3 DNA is TGTGCCAGCAGCGCGGCGACAGTTTATAATTCACCCCTCCACTTT. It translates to CASSAATVYNSPLHF.

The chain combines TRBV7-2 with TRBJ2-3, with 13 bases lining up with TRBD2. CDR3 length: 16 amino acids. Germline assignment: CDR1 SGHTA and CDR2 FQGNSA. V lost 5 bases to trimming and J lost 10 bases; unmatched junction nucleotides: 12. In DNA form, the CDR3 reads TGTGCCAGCAGCCTTACTAGCGGGGGGGCCTCGACGGCGCAGTATTTT. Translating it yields CASSLTSGGASTAQYF.

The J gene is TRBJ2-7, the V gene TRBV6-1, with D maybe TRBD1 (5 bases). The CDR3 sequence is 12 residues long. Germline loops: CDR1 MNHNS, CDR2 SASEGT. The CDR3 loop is CATASQVNEQYF. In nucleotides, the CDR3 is TGTGCTACTGCATCACAGGTTAATGAGCAGTACTTC.

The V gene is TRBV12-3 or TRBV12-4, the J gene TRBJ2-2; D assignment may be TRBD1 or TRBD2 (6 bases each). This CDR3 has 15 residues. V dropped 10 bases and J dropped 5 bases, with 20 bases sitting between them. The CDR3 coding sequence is TGTGCCACCGTGAGGAGGGGGGCGTTGACCGGGGAGCTGTTTTTT. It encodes CATVRRGALTGELFF.

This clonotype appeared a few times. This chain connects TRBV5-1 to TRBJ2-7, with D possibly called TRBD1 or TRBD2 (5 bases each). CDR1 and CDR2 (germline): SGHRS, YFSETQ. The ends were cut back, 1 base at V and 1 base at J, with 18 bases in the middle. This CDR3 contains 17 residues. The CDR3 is CASSLLPTGTPSYEQYF. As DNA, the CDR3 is TGCGCCAGCAGCTTGCTCCCGACGGGGACCCCTTCCTACGAGCAGTACTTC.